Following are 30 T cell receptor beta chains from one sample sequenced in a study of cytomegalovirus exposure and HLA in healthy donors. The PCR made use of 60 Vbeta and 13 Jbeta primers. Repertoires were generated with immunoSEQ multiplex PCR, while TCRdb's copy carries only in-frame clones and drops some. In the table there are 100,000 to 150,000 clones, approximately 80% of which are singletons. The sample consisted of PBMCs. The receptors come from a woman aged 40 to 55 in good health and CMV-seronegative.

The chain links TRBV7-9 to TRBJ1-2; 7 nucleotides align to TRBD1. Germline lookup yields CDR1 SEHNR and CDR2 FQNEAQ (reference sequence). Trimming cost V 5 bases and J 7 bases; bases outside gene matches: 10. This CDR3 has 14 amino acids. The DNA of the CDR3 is TGTGCCAGCAGCGGACCGGACAGGCGACCTGGCTACACCTTC. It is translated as CASSGPDRRPGYTF.

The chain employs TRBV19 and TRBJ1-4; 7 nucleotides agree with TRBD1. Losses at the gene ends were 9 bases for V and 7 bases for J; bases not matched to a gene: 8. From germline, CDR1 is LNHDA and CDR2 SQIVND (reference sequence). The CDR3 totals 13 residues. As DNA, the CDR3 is TGTGCCAGCAATGAGGGGGCAGGTGAAAAACTGTTTTTT. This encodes CASNEGAGEKLFF.

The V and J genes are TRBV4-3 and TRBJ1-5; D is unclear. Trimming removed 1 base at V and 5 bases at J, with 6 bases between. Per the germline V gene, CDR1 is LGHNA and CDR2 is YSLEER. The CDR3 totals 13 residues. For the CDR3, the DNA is TGCGCCAGCAGCCAAGGAGGAGATCAGCCCCAGCATTTT. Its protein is CASSQGGDQPQHF.

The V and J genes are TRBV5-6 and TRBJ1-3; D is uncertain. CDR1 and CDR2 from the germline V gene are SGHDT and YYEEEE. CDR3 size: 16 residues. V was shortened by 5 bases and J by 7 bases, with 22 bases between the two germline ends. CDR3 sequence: CASSPGRRAAWNTIYF. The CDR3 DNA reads TGTGCCAGCAGTCCGGGCCGGAGGGCTGCCTGGAACACCATATATTTT.

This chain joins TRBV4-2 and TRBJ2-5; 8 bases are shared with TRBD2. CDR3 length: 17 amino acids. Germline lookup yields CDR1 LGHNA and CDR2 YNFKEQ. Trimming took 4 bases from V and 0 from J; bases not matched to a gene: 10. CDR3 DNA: TGTGCCAGCAGCCTAACCGGACTAGCAGAGTACCAAGAGACCCAGTACTTC. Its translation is CASSLTGLAEYQETQYF.

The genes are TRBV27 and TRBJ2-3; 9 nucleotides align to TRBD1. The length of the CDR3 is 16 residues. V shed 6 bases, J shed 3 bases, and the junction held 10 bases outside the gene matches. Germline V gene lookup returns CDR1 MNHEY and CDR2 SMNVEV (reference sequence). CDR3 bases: TGTGCCAGCAGAGCGGGACAGGGATCGAGTACAGATACGCAGTATTTT. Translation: CASRAGQGSSTDTQYF.

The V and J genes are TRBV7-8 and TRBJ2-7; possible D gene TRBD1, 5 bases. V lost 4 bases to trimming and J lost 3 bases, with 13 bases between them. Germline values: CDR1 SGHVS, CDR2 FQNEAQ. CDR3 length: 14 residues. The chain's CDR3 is CASSSQGIIYEQYF. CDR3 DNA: TGTGCCAGCAGCTCGCAGGGAATAATCTACGAGCAGTACTTC.

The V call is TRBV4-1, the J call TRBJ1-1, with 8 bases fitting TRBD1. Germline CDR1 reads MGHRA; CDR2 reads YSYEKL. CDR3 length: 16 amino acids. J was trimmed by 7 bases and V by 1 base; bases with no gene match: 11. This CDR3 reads CASSQVGYRGSDEAFF. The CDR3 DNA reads TGCGCCAGCAGCCAAGTGGGGTACAGGGGGTCGGATGAAGCTTTCTTT.

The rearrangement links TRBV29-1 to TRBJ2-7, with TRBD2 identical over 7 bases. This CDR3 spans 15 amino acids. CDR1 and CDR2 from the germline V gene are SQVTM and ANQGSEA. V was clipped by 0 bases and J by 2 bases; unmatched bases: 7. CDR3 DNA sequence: TGCAGCGTTGAAGAAGGAGGACTAGACGCCTACGAGCAGTACTTC. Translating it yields CSVEEGGLDAYEQYF.

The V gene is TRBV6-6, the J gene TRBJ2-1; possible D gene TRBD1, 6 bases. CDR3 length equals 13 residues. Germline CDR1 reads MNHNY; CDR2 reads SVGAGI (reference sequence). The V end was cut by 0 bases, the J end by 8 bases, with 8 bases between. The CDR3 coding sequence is TGTGCCAGCAGTTACTCTGCAGGGGATGAGCAGTTCTTC. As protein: CASSYSAGDEQFF.

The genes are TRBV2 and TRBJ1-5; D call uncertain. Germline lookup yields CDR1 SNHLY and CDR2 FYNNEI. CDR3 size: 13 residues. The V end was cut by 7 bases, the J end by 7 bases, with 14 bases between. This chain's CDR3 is CASNGDGYQPQHF. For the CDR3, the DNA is TGTGCCAGCAACGGCGACGGGTACCAGCCCCAGCATTTT.

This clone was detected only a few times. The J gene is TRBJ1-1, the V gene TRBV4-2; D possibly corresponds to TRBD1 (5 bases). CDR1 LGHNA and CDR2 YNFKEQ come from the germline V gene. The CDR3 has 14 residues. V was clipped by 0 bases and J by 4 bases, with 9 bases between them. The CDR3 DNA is TGTGCCAGCAGCCAAGATCGGAGGGGCACTGAAGCTTTCTTT. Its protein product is CASSQDRRGTEAFF.

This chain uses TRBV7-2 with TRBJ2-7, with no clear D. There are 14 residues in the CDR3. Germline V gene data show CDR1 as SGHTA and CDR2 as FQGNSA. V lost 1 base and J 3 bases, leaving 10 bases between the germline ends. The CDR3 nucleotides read TGTGCCAGCAGCTTAGGAGGCAGCCACTACGAGCAGTACTTC. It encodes CASSLGGSHYEQYF.

CDR3 protein: CASTTGGGWTGGSYTF. DNA of the CDR3: TGTGCCAGCACTACGGGAGGGGGTTGGACAGGGGGCAGCTACACCTTC. The rearrangement links TRBV2 to TRBJ1-2; TRBD1 matches 11 bases. The germline CDR1 and CDR2 sequences are SNHLY and FYNNEI. CDR3 length: 16 amino acids. The trim removed 7 bases at V and 9 bases at J, leaving 16 bases unmatched.

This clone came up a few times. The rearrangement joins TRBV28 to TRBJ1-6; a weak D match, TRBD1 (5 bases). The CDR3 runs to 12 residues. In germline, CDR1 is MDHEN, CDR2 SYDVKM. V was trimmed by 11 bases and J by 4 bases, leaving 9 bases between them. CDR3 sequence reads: CAVGDYNSPLHF. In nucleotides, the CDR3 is TGTGCCGTAGGGGATTATAATTCACCCCTCCACTTT.

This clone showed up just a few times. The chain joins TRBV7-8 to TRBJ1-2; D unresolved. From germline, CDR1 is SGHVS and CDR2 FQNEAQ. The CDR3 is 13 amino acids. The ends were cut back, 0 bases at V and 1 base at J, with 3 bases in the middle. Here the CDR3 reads CASSLASNYGYTF. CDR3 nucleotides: TGTGCCAGCAGCTTAGCCAGTAACTATGGCTACACCTTC.

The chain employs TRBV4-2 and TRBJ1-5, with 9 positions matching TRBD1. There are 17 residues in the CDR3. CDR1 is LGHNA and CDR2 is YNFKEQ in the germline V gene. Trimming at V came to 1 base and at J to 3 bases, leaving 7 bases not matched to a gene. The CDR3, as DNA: TGTGCCAGCAGCCAAGGATATGACAGGGGGGTCAATCAGCCCCAGCATTTT. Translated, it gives CASSQGYDRGVNQPQHF.

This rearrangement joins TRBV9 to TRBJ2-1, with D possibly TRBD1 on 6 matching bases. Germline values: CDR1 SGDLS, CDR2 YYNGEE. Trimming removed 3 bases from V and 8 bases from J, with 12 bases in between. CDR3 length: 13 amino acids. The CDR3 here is CASSGGGSDEQFF. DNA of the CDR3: TGTGCCAGCAGCGGAGGGGGATCGGATGAGCAGTTCTTC.

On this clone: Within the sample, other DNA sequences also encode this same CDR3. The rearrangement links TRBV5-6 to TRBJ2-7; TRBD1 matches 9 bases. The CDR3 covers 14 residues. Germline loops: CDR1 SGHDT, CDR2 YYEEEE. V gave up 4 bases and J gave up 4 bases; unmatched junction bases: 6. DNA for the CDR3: TGTGCCAGCAGCCCGGGACAGGGTGCGTACGAGCAGTACTTC. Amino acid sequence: CASSPGQGAYEQYF.

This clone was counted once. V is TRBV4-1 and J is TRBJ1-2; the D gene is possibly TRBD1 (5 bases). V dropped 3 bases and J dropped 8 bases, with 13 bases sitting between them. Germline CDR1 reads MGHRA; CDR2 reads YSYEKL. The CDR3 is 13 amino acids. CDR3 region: CASSQAREAGYTF. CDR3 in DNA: TGCGCCAGCAGCCAGGCCAGGGAAGCGGGCTACACCTTC.

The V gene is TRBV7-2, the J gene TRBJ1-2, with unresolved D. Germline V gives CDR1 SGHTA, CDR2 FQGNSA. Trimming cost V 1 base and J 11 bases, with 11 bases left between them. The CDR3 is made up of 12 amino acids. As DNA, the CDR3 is TGTGCCAGCAGCTTAGGAGGCCTTTGGTACACCTTC. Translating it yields CASSLGGLWYTF.

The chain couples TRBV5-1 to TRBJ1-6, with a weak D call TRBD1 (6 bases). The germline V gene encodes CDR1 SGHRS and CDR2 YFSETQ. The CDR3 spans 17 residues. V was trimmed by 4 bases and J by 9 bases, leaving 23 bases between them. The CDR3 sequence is CASSDTGSGRDISPLHF. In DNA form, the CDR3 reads TGCGCCAGCAGCGACACAGGGTCTGGAAGGGATATTTCACCCCTCCACTTT.

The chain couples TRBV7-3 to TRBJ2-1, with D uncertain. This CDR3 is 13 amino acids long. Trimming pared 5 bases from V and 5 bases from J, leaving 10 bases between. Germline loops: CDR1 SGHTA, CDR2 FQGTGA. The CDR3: CASSSVLHNEQFF. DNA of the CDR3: TGTGCCAGCAGCAGCGTCCTTCACAATGAGCAGTTCTTC.

The CDR3 loop is CASIGLAISTDTQYF. The CDR3 nucleotides read TGTGCCAGCATAGGACTAGCGATTAGCACAGATACGCAGTATTTT. The rearrangement joins TRBV7-9 to TRBJ2-3; 9 bases are shared with TRBD2. Per the germline V gene, CDR1 is SEHNR and CDR2 is FQNEAQ (reference sequence). V gave up 7 bases and J gave up 0 bases; unmatched junction bases: 5. The CDR3 runs 15 residues.

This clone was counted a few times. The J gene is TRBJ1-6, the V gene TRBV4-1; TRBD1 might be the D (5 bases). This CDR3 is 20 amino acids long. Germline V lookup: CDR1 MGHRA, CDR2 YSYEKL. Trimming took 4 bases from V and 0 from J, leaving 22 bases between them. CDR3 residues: CASSPGRAGRGNSYNSPLHF. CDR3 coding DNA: TGCGCCAGCAGCCCCGGAAGAGCAGGGCGGGGGAACTCCTATAATTCACCCCTCCACTTT.

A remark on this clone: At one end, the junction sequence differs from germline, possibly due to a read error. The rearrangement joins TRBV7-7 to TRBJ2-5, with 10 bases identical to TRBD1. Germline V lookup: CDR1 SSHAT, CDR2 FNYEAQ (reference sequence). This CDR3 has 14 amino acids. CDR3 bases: TGTGCTAGCAGCCCCGGGACAGGGGATGGGACCCAGTACTTC. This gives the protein CASSPGTGDGTQYF.

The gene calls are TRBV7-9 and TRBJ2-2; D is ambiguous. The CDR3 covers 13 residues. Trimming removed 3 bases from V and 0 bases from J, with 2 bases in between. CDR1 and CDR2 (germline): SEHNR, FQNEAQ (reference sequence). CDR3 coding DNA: TGTGCCAGCAGCTTCGCGAACACCGGGGAGCTGTTTTTT. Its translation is CASSFANTGELFF.

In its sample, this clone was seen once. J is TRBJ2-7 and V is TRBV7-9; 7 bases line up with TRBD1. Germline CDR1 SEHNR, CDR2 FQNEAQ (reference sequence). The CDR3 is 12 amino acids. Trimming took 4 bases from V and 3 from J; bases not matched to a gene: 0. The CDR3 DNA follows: TGTGCCAGCAGCTGGACAGGCTACGAGCAGTACTTC. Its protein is CASSWTGYEQYF.

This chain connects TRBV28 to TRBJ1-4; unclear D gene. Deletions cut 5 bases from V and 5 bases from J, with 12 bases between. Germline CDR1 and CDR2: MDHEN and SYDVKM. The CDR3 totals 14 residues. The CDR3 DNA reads TGTGCCAGCAGTCCCGAGTCGGGGAATGAAAAACTGTTTTTT. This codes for CASSPESGNEKLFF.

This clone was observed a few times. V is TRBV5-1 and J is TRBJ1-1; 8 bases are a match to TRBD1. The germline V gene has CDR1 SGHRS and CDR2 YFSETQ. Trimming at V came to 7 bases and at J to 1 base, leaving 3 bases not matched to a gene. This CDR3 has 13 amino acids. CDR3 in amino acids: CASAGTGNTEAFF. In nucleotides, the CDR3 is TGCGCCAGCGCCGGGACAGGGAACACTGAAGCTTTCTTT.